This entry lists 24 T cell receptor beta chains sequenced from one sample in a study of identical twins' blood T cells. TCRdb itself ran the 5' RACE reads through MiXCR, one entry per CDR3 protein. The sample contains 350,000 to 450,000 distinct CDR3 sequences, 25% to 35% of which appear only once. The sequenced sample consisted of PBMCs. The receptor set was obtained from a woman aged 18 to 49 in good health.

About this clonotype: A much larger clone sits a single nucleotide away, making a read error possible. The chain joins TRBV5-1 to TRBJ1-4; 7 bases map to TRBD1. The CDR3 has 14 residues. CDR1 SGHRS and CDR2 YFSETQ come from the germline V gene. After removal of 4 bases from V and 6 bases from J, the junction contained 6 bases not matched to a gene. CDR3 DNA: TGCGCCAGCAGCACCGGGACAGATGATGAAAAACTGTTTTTT. Translated: CASSTGTDDEKLFF.

V gene TRBV19 combines with J gene TRBJ1-1, with D possibly being TRBD1 (6 bases). The CDR3 length is 14 residues. V was shortened by 5 bases and J by 6 bases, with 16 bases between the two germline ends. Germline-derived CDR1 and CDR2 are LNHDA and SQIVND (reference sequence). The CDR3 region has the DNA TGTGCCAGTAGTCTTGGACAGCCTGCTCCTGAAGCTTTCTTT. Its translation: CASSLGQPAPEAFF. The full variable domain, rest sourced from reference TRBV19 and TRBJ1-1, is DGGITQSPKYLFRKEGQNVTLSCEQNLNHDAMYWYRQDPGQGLRLIYYSQIVNDFQKGDIAEGYSVSREKKESFPLTVTSAQKNPTAFYLCASSLGQPAPEAFFGQGTRLTVV.

The chain carries TRBV6-1 and TRBJ2-1, with 7 bases fitting TRBD1. The CDR3 covers 13 residues. The V gene end was trimmed by 8 bases and the J gene end by 9 bases; junction bases not matched to a gene: 10. The germline CDR1 and CDR2 sequences are MNHNS and SASEGT. The CDR3 bases are TGTGCCAGCGGGAACAGGGGAAGAACTGAGCAGTTCTTC. Translating gives CASGNRGRTEQFF.

This clonotype was found a few times. The chain couples TRBV7-2 to TRBJ2-3; 7 nucleotides align to TRBD2. With 5 bases clipped from V and 2 bases from J, the junction kept 10 bases outside the gene matches. CDR1 is SGHTA, CDR2 FQGNSA, per germline. The CDR3 covers 16 residues. CDR3 DNA sequence: TGTGCCAGCAGCGTAAATCCGGGACTACCCACAGATACGCAGTATTTT. Residues: CASSVNPGLPTDTQYF.

The chain joins TRBV25-1 to TRBJ1-6, with TRBD1 matching 8 bases. The CDR3 is 16 amino acids. Germline V gives CDR1 MGHDK, CDR2 SYGVNS. J gave up 0 bases and V 6 bases, and 4 bases lay outside the gene matches. This chain's CDR3 is CASRRTGSSYNSPLHF. The CDR3 nucleotides read TGTGCCAGCAGGAGGACAGGGAGCTCCTATAATTCACCCCTCCACTTT.

The chain couples TRBV19 to TRBJ1-5; D perhaps matches TRBD1 (5 bases). The germline CDR1 and CDR2 sequences are LNHDA and SQIVND (reference sequence). CDR3 size: 14 residues. The ends were cut back, 9 bases at V and 9 bases at J, with 21 bases in the middle. The CDR3 sequence is CASSPGTAWLPQHF. Here the CDR3 DNA reads TGTGCCAGCAGCCCCGGGACGGCGTGGTTGCCCCAGCATTTT.

This chain uses TRBV27 with TRBJ1-1; no clear D. CDR3 length equals 14 residues. V lost 2 bases and J 4 bases, leaving 11 bases between the germline ends. CDR1 is MNHEY and CDR2 is SMNVEV in the germline V gene (reference sequence). DNA of the CDR3: TGTGCCAGCAGTTTACTGGGAATAGCCACTGAAGCTTTCTTT. It codes for CASSLLGIATEAFF.

The genes are TRBV5-1 and TRBJ1-2; D is undetermined. Trimming took 9 bases from V and 7 from J, leaving 22 bases between them. Germline values: CDR1 SGHRS, CDR2 YFSETQ. The CDR3 covers 14 residues. CDR3 bases: TGCGCCATCATGCGAGCAGGCAGTATCAGTGGCTACACCTTC. Protein product: CAIMRAGSISGYTF. The variable domain in full, completed from reference TRBV5-1 and TRBJ1-2, reads KAGVTQTPRYLIKTRGQQVTLSCSPISGHRSVSWYQQTPGQGLQFLFEYFSETQRNKGNFPGRFSGRQFSNSRSEMNVSTLELGDSALYLCAIMRAGSISGYTFGSGTRLTVV.

The sample holds a few counts of this clonotype. The J gene is TRBJ2-1, the V gene TRBV7-2; 7 bases map to TRBD2. Trimming took 5 bases from V and 4 from J; bases not matched to a gene: 5. CDR3 length equals 14 residues. Germline CDR1 and CDR2: SGHTA and FQGNSA. For the CDR3, the DNA is TGTGCCAGCAGCGGCGGGAGAGCATACAATGAGCAGTTCTTC. It translates to CASSGGRAYNEQFF.

This chain connects TRBV10-3 to TRBJ1-2, with 7 bases that match TRBD1. V was pared by 4 bases and J by 4 bases, with 3 bases of the junction left unmatched. Germline lookup yields CDR1 ENHRY and CDR2 SYGVKD. The CDR3 spans 13 residues. CDR3 in DNA: TGTGCCATCAGTGTGGGACAGCTCTATGGCTACACCTTC. Protein product: CAISVGQLYGYTF.

V is TRBV12-3 or TRBV12-4 and J is TRBJ2-2, with 9 positions matching TRBD1. This CDR3 region has 14 residues. J gave up 5 bases and V 6 bases, and 4 bases lay outside the gene matches. DNA of the CDR3: TGTGCCAGCAGACTACAGGGGGCAACCGGGGAGCTGTTTTTT. It yields the protein CASRLQGATGELFF.

This chain joins TRBV2 and TRBJ2-1; TRBD2 aligns across 11 bases. V was clipped by 10 bases and J by 4 bases; unmatched bases: 9. Germline V lookup: CDR1 SNHLY, CDR2 FYNNEI. The CDR3 length is 15 residues. This chain's CDR3 is CATELGTSGYNEQFF. The CDR3 coding sequence is TGTGCCACCGAGCTGGGGACTAGCGGATACAATGAGCAGTTCTTC. The entire variable domain, with the rest obtained from reference TRBV2 and TRBJ2-1, is as follows: EPEVTQTPSHQVTQMGQEVILRCVPISNHLYFYWYRQILGQKVEFLVSFYNNEISEKSEIFDDQFSVERPDGSNFTLKIRSTKLEDSAMYFCATELGTSGYNEQFFGPGTRLTVL.

As DNA, the CDR3 is TGTGCCAGCATTAGTTACCCCGGCACCGGGGAGCTGTTTTTT. This codes for CASISYPGTGELFF. The V and J genes are TRBV6-5 and TRBJ2-2; D is uncertain. The germline CDR1 and CDR2 sequences are MNHEY and SVGAGI. V gave up 7 bases and J gave up 4 bases, with 13 bases separating them. This CDR3 has 14 residues.

The chain recombines TRBV19 with TRBJ2-2, with 7 bases aligning to TRBD1. CDR1 is LNHDA and CDR2 is SQIVND in the germline V gene (reference sequence). The CDR3 has 15 residues. V trimming: 9 bases; J trimming: 2 bases; junction bases outside the gene matches: 9. As DNA, the CDR3 is TGTGCCAGCAGCCACAGGGGCCAAAACACCGGGGAGCTGTTTTTT. Translation gives CASSHRGQNTGELFF.

This chain joins TRBV7-6 and TRBJ1-4; D gene uncertain. The CDR3 consists of 13 residues. Trimming pared 5 bases from V and 8 bases from J, leaving 12 bases between. Looked up from germline, CDR1 is SGHVS and CDR2 is FNYEAQ. CDR3 loop: CASSLGPSEKLFF. The CDR3 DNA follows: TGTGCCAGCAGCCTTGGACCATCCGAAAAACTGTTTTTT.

This clonotype was seen more than once but under ten times. The chain recombines TRBV6-6 with TRBJ1-2, with a weak D call TRBD1 (5 bases). This CDR3 is 14 amino acids long. Per the germline V gene, CDR1 is MNHNY and CDR2 is SVGAGI (reference sequence). Between the trimmed V and J ends, which lost 4 bases and 4 bases, there was a span of 13 bases. CDR3 loop: CASSSSGGTYGYTF. The DNA of the CDR3 is TGTGCCAGCAGTTCCTCGGGCGGGACCTATGGCTACACCTTC.

The count of this clonotype is one. V usage is TRBV3-1 and J usage is TRBJ1-3; D not resolved. The germline V gene encodes CDR1 LGHDT and CDR2 YNNKEL (reference sequence). The CDR3 covers 15 residues. The germline V and J ends were trimmed by 1 base and 0 bases, with 7 bases remaining between them. This chain's CDR3 is CASSQGWSSGNTIYF. For the CDR3, the DNA is TGTGCCAGCAGCCAAGGTTGGTCCTCTGGAAACACCATATATTTT.

This clonotype was seen only a few times. The J gene is TRBJ1-1, the V gene TRBV29-1; unclear D gene. V was cut by 3 bases and J by 8 bases, with 4 bases left in between. Germline CDR1 is SQVTM and CDR2 is ANQGSEA. The CDR3 extends over 9 amino acids. CDR3 nucleotide sequence: TGCAGCGTTGACAGAGAAGCTTTCTTT. Protein sequence: CSVDREAFF.

The rearrangement uses TRBV20-1 and TRBJ2-2; the D gene is possibly TRBD2 (5 bases). The CDR3 is 17 residues long. V was pared by 4 bases and J by 0 bases, with 18 bases between. Germline loops: CDR1 DFQATT, CDR2 SNEGSKA (reference sequence). CDR3 region: CSAIQYRHGTNTGELFF. The CDR3 DNA is TGCAGTGCTATCCAATACCGGCACGGGACGAACACCGGGGAGCTGTTTTTT.

This clonotype showed up just a few times. The chain employs TRBV14 and TRBJ2-7; weak D call: TRBD1 (6 bases). The V and J ends lost 0 bases and 0 bases respectively, with 12 bases between them. This CDR3 is 16 amino acids long. Germline V gene data show CDR1 as SGHDN and CDR2 as FVKESK. The DNA of the CDR3 is TGTGCCAGCAGCCAAGATGGACAGAAAGACTCCTACGAGCAGTACTTC. Translated, it gives CASSQDGQKDSYEQYF. The complete variable domain, with remaining parts taken from reference TRBV14 and TRBJ2-7, reads EAGVTQFPSHSVIEKGQTVTLRCDPISGHDNLYWYRRVMGKEIKFLLHFVKESKQDESGMPNNRFLAERTGGTYSTLKVQPAELEDSGVYFCASSQDGQKDSYEQYFGPGTRLTVT.

The chain carries TRBV20-1 and TRBJ1-1; D possibly corresponds to TRBD1 (6 bases). Trimming took off 1 base at V and 6 bases at J, with 18 bases between the two ends. CDR3 size: 15 residues. Germline V lookup: CDR1 DFQATT, CDR2 SNEGSKA (reference sequence). The CDR3 region has the DNA TGCAGTGCTAGAGGCTTACAGGGAGTGGACGCTGAAGCTTTCTTT. Protein product: CSARGLQGVDAEAFF.

This clonotype was observed a few times. The chain uses TRBV12-3 or TRBV12-4 and TRBJ2-1; 13 bases align to TRBD2. V lost 4 bases, J lost 15 bases, and 12 bases stayed unmatched. The CDR3 length is 15 residues. The CDR3 loop is CASSYTSGRAKDRFF. CDR3 DNA: TGTGCCAGCAGTTACACTAGCGGGAGGGCCAAAGACCGGTTCTTC.

There are a few counts of this clonotype. The chain has TRBV20-1 and TRBJ1-4, with D unclear. Between the trimmed V and J ends, which lost 5 bases and 5 bases, there was a span of 9 bases. From germline, CDR1 is DFQATT and CDR2 SNEGSKA (reference sequence). The CDR3 runs to 12 residues. CDR3 bases: TGCAGTGCTCGAGTATCAAATGAAAAACTGTTTTTT. Its translation is CSARVSNEKLFF.

The chain uses TRBV5-6 and TRBJ1-5, with D hard to call. Looked up from germline, CDR1 is SGHDT and CDR2 is YYEEEE. This CDR3 spans 12 amino acids. The V and J ends lost 1 base and 3 bases respectively, with 2 bases between them. CDR3 region: CASSLINQPQHF. The CDR3 nucleotides read TGTGCCAGCAGCTTGATCAATCAGCCCCAGCATTTT.